This T cell receptor beta chain was obtained from a study of OX40 agonist ivuxolimab in advanced cancers. Germline CDR1 is MGHRA and CDR2 is YSYEKL. The V end lost 0 bases, the J end lost 12 bases, and 18 bases lay between the germline ends. The CDR3 length is 15 residues. A single count supports this clone. Antigen unknown. Study results and caveats: The mean number of expanded clones was higher in CD8+ T cells than in CD4+.

Using immunoSEQ multiplex PCR, the repertoire was profiled, and TCRdb retains in-frame clones only, with some absent. The table shows nearly 50,000 clones, with around nine tenths occurring only once. The sample here was CD4+ or CD8+ T cells sorted from blood, taken in a trial of the OX40 agonist ivuxolimab. V and J are TRBV4-1 and TRBJ2-1; D possibly corresponds to TRBD2 (5 bases). The TCR was taken from an adult with an advanced solid tumor such as melanoma, head and neck, liver or kidney cancer. CDR3 nucleotide sequence: TGCGCCAGCAGCCAAGACGCTTATGACCCCCGGGGGCAGTTCTTC. Encoded protein: CASSQDAYDPRGQFF.